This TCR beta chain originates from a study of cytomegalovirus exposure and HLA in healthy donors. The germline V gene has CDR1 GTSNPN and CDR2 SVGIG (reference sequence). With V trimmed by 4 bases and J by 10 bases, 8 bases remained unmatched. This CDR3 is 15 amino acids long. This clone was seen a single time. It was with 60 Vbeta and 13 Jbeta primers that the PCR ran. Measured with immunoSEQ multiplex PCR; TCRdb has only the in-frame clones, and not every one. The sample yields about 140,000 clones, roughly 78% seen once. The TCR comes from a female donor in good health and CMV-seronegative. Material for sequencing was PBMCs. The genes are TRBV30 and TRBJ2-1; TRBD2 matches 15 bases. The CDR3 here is CAWTEGLAGGHEQFF. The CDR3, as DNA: TGTGCCTGGACCGAGGGACTAGCGGGAGGACACGAGCAGTTCTTC.